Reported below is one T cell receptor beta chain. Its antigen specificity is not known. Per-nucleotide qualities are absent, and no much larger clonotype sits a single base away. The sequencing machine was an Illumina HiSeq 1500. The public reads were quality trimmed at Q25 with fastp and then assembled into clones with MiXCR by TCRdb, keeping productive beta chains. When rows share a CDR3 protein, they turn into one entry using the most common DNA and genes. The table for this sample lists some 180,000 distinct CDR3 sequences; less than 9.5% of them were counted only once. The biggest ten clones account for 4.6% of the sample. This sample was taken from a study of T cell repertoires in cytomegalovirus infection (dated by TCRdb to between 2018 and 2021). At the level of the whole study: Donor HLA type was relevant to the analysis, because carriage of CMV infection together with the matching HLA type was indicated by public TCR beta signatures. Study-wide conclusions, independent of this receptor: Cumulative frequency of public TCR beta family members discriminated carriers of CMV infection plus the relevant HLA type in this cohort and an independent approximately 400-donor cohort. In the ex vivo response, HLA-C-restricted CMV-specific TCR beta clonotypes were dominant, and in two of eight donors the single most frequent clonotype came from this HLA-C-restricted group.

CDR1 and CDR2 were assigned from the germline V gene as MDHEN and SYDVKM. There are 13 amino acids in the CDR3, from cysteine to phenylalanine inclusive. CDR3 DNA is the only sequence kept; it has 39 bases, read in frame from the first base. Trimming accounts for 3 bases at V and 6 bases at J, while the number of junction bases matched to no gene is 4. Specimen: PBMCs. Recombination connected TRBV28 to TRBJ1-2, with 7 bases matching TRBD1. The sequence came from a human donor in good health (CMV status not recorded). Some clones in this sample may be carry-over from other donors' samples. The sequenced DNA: TGTGCCAGCAGTTTGGCAGGGGGAAATGGCTACACCTTC. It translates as CASSLAGGNGYTF.